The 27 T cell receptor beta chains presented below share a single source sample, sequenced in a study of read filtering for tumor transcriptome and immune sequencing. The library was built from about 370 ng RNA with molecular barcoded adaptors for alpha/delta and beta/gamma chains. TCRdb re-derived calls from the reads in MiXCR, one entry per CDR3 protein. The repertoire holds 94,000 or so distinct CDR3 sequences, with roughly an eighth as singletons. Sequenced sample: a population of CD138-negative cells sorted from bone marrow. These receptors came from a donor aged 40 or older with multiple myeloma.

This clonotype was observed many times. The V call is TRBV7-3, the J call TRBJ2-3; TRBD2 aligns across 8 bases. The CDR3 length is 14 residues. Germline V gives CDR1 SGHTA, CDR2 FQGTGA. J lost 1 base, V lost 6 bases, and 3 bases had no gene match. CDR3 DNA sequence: TGTGCCAGCAGAAGCGGGAGAGGCACAGATACGCAGTATTTT. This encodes CASRSGRGTDTQYF.

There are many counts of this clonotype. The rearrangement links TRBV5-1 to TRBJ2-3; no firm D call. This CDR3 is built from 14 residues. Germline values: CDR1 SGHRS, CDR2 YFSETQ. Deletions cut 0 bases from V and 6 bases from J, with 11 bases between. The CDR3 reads CASSLEPSIDTQYF. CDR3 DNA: TGCGCCAGCAGCTTGGAACCCTCAATTGATACGCAGTATTTT.

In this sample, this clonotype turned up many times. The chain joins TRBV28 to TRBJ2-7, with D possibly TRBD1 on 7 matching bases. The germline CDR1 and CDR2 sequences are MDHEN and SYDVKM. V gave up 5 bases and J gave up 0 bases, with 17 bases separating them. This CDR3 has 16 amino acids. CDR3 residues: CASSTSSGGPSYEQYF. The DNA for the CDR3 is TGTGCCAGCAGTACCTCCTCAGGGGGGCCCTCCTACGAGCAGTACTTC.

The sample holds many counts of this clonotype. The CDR3 sequence is CASSLSPMGQDYNEQFF. CDR3 coding DNA: TGTGCCAGCAGCTTAAGCCCTATGGGACAGGACTACAATGAGCAGTTCTTC. This rearrangement joins TRBV7-3 to TRBJ2-1, with 8 positions matching TRBD1. The J segment lost 3 bases and the V segment lost 1 base, leaving 8 bases of the junction unmatched. The CDR3 is 17 amino acids. CDR1 is SGHTA, CDR2 FQGTGA, per germline.

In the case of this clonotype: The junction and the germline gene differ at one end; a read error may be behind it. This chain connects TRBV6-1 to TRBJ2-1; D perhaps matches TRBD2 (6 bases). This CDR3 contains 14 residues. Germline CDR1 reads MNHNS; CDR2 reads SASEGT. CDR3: CASRRDGGGNEQSF. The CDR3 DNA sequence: TGTGCCAGCAGGAGGGACGGGGGTGGCAATGAGCAGTCCTTC.

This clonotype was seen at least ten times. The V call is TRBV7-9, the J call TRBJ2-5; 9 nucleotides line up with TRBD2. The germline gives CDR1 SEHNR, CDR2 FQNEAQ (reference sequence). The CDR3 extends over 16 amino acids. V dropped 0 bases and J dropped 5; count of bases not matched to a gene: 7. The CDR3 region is CASSLAIAGVGETQYF. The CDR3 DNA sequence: TGTGCCAGCAGCTTAGCCATAGCGGGAGTAGGGGAGACCCAGTACTTC.

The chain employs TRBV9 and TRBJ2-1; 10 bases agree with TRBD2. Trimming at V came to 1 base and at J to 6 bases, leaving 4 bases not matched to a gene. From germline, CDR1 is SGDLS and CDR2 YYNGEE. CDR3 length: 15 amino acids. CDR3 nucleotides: TGTGCCAGCAGCGTAAGAGCGGGAGGGTCCAATGAGCAGTTCTTC. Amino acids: CASSVRAGGSNEQFF.

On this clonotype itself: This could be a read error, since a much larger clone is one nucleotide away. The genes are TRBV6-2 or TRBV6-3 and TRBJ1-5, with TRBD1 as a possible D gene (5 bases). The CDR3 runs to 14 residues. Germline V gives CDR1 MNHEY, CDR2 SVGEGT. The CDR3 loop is CASSEQDQDQLQHF. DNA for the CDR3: TGTGCCAGCAGTGAACAGGATCAGGATCAGCTCCAGCATTTT.

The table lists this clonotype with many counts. In nucleotides, the CDR3 is TGTGCCAGCAGCCCCTCTAAACTAGCGGGAGGGGACAATGAGCAGTTCTTC. It yields the protein CASSPSKLAGGDNEQFF. The chain links TRBV9 to TRBJ2-1; 13 positions match TRBD2. This CDR3 has 17 amino acids. V lost 4 bases, J lost 5 bases, and 9 bases stayed unmatched. The germline CDR1 and CDR2 sequences are SGDLS and YYNGEE.

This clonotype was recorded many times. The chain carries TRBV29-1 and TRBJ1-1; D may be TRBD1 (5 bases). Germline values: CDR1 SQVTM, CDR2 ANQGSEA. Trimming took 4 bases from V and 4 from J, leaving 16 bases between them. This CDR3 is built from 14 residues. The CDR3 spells CSVGGEQAATEAFF. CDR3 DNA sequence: TGCAGCGTTGGGGGGGAGCAGGCAGCCACTGAAGCTTTCTTT.

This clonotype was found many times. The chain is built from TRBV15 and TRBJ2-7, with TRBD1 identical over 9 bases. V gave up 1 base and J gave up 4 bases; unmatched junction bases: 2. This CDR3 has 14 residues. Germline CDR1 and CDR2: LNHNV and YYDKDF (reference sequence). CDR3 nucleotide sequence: TGTGCCACCAGCAGAGGGACAGGGGTGTACGAGCAGTACTTC. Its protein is CATSRGTGVYEQYF.

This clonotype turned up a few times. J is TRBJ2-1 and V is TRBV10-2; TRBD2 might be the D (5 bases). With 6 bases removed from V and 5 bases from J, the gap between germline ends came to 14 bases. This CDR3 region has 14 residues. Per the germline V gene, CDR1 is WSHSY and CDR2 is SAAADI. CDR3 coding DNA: TGCGCCAGCAGGGGTCCGGGGTCCAACAATGAGCAGTTCTTC. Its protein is CASRGPGSNNEQFF.

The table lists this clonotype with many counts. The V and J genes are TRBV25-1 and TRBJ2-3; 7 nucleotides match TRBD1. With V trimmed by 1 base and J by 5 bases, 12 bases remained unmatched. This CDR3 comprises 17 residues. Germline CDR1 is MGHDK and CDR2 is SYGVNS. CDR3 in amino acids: CASSESQTGKIKDTQYF. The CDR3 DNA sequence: TGTGCCAGCAGTGAATCCCAGACAGGGAAGATTAAAGATACGCAGTATTTT.

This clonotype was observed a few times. Written as DNA, the CDR3 is TGTGCCACCAGTGATCCGGGGGGCAATCAGCCCCAGCATTTT. This translates into CATSDPGGNQPQHF. The rearrangement links TRBV24-1 to TRBJ1-5, with D tentatively TRBD1 (5 bases). The germline CDR1 and CDR2 sequences are KGHDR and SFDVKD. V lost 3 bases to trimming and J lost 2 bases, with 7 bases between them. This CDR3 contains 14 residues.

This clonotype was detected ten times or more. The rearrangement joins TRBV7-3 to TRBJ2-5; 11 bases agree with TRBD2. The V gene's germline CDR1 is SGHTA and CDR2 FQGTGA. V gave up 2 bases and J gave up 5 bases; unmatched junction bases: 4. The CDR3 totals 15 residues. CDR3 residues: CASSLGTSGAETQYF. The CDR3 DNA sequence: TGTGCCAGCAGCTTAGGGACTAGCGGCGCGGAGACCCAGTACTTC.

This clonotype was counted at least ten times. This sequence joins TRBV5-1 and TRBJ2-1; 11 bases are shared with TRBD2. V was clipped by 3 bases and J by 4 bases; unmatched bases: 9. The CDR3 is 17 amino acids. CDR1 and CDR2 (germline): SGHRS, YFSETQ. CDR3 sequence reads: CASSSTTGTSGYNEQFF. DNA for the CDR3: TGCGCCAGCAGCTCTACAACCGGGACTAGCGGATACAATGAGCAGTTCTTC.

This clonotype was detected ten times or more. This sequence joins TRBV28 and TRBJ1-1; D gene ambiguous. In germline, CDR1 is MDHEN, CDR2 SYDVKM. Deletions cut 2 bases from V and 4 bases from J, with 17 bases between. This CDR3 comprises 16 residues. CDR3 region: CASSLGVQTSSTEAFF. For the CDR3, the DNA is TGTGCCAGCAGTTTAGGGGTGCAGACTTCGAGCACTGAAGCTTTCTTT.

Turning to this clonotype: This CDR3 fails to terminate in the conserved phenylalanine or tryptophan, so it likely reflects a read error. The chain's CDR3 is CASSLQGTSYNEQFL. The DNA for the CDR3 is TGTGCTAGCAGTTTACAGGGGACCTCCTACAATGAGCAGTTCCTC. The V gene is TRBV28, the J gene TRBJ2-1, with 7 bases that match TRBD1. The CDR3 totals 15 residues. Per the germline V gene, CDR1 is MDHEN and CDR2 is SYDVKM.

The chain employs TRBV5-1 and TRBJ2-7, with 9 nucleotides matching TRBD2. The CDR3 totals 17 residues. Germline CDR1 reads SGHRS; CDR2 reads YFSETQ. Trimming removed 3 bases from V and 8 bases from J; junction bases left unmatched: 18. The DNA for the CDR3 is TGCGCCAGCAGCTCCGGGACTAGCTGGGGACTCTACGAAAAGCAGTACTTC. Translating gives CASSSGTSWGLYEKQYF.

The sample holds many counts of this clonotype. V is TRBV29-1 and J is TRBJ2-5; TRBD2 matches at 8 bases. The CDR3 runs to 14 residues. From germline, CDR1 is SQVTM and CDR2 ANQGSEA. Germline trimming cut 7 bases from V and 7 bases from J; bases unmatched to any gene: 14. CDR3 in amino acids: CSATMTSALGTQYF. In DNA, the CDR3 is TGCAGCGCCACGATGACTAGCGCCCTTGGGACCCAGTACTTC.

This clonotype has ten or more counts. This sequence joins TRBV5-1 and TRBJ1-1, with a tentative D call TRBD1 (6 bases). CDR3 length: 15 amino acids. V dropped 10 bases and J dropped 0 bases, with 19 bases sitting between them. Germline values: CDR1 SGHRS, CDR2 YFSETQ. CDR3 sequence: CASQSGAIMNTEAFF. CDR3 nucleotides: TGCGCCTCCCAGTCGGGGGCTATCATGAACACTGAAGCTTTCTTT.

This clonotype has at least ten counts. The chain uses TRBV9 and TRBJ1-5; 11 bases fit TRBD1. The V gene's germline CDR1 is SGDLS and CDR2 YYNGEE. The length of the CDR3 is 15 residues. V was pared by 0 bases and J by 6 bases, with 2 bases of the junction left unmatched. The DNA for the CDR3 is TGTGCCAGCAGCGTAGGGACAGGGGGCGGTCAGCCCCAGCATTTT. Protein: CASSVGTGGGQPQHF.

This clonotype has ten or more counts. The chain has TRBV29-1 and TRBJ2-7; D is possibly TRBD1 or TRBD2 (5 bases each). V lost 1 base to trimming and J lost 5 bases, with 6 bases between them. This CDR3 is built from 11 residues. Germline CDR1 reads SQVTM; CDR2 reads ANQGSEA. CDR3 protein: CSVEGGDEQYF. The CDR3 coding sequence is TGCAGCGTTGAAGGAGGGGACGAGCAGTACTTC.

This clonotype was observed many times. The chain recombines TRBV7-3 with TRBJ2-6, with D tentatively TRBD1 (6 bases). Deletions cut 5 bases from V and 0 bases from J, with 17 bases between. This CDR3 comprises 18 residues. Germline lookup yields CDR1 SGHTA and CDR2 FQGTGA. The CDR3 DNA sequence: TGTGCCAGCAGCCCAACAGGGACCGATAGCTCTGGGGCCAACGTCCTGACTTTC. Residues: CASSPTGTDSSGANVLTF. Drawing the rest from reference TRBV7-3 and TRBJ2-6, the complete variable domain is GAGVSQTPSNKVTEKGKYVELRCDPISGHTALYWYRQSLGQGPEFLIYFQGTGAADDSGLPNDRFFAVRPEGSVSTLKIQRTERGDSAVYLCASSPTGTDSSGANVLTFGAGSRLTVL.

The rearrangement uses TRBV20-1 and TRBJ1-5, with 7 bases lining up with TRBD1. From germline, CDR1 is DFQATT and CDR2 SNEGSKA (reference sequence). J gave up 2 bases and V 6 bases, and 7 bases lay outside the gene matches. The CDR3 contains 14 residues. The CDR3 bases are TGCAGTGCCAGGCTTACAGGGGGCAATCAGCCCCAGCATTTT. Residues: CSARLTGGNQPQHF.

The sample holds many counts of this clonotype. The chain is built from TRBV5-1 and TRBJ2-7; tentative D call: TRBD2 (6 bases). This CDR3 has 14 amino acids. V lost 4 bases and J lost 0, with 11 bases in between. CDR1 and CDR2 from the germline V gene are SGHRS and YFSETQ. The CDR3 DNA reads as TGCGCCAGCAGCCCCGGGGGTAGCTCCTACGAGCAGTACTTC. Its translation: CASSPGGSSYEQYF.

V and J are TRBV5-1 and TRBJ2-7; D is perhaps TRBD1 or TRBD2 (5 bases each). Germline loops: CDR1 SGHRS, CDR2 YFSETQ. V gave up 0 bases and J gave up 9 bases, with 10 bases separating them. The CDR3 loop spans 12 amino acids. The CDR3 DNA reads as TGCGCCAGCAGCTTGGAGTGGGGACGGCAGTACTTC. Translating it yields CASSLEWGRQYF.